This T cell receptor beta chain is from a study of cytomegalovirus exposure and HLA in healthy donors. On this clone: The antigen is not known. Distinct nucleotide sequences in the sample also encode this CDR3.

Looked up from germline, CDR1 is MGHDK and CDR2 is SYGVNS. The CDR3 is 17 amino acids. Trimming cost V 4 bases and J 10 bases; bases outside gene matches: 11. Overall study results and limits: Exclusion as indistinguishable affected some V segments, including TRBV6-2 and TRBV6-3. Immune exposure was documented only through CMV serostatus. Rates of TCR association differed by HLA locus in a later analysis, with DRB1 highest and HLA-C lowest.

The PCR used 60 Vbeta and 13 Jbeta primers. The repertoire was sequenced with immunoSEQ multiplex PCR; TCRdb's copy has only in-frame clones and lacks some. The sample includes approximately 150,000 clones, roughly 84% of them seen just once. The receptor was derived from a man in his thirties or forties in good health and CMV-seronegative. The sequenced sample was PBMCs. This chain uses TRBV25-1 with TRBJ1-6; 12 positions match TRBD1. Written as DNA, the CDR3 is TGTGCCAGCAGTGGGGGGGACAGGGGGCTCAGTGAATCACCCCTCCACTTT. Translated: CASSGGDRGLSESPLHF.